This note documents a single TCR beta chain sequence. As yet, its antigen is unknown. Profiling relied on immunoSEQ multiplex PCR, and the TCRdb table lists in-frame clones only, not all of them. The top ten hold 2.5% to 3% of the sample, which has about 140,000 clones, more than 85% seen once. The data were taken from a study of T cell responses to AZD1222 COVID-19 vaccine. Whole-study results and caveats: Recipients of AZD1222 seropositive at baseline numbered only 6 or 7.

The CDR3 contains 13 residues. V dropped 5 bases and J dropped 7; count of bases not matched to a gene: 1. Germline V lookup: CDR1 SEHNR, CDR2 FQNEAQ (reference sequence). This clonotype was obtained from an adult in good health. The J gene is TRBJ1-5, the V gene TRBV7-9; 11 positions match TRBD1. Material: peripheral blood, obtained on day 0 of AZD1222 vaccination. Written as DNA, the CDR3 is TGTGCCAGCAGCGGACAGGGGGCCCAGCCCCAGCATTTT. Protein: CASSGQGAQPQHF.